A single sample gave rise to the 26 T cell receptor beta chains below, sequenced in a study of regulatory T cells in long-lasting Graves disease. The time point is: newly diagnosed GD, antithyroid drugs for less than 3 months. Isolated PBMC RNA provided the starting material for the TCR library. Combining iRepertoire HTBI primers with Arm-PCR of CDR3 regions, the authors built TCR beta libraries. MiXCR, applied by TCRdb to the multiplex PCR reads, yields one record per CDR3 protein. The sample records about 460,000 distinct CDR3 sequences, 11% to 15% being singletons. These data are also associated with another study on T cells in Graves' hyperthyroidism and ophthalmopathy.

Here the sequenced sample was peripheral blood mononuclear cells (PBMCs), taken at new diagnosis, from a patient treated with antithyroid drugs. The receptor source for this set is a woman aged 45-59 years with Graves disease.

In its sample, this clonotype was seen a few times. The rearrangement uses TRBV3-1 and TRBJ2-6, with 8 bases fitting TRBD2. Germline V gives CDR1 LGHDT, CDR2 YNNKEL (reference sequence). Germline trimming cut 0 bases from V and 0 bases from J; bases unmatched to any gene: 7. CDR3 length equals 19 residues. For the CDR3, the DNA is TGTGCCAGCAGCCAAGATCGAAGCGGGAGAAACTCTGGGGCCAACGTCCTGACTTTC. Protein product: CASSQDRSGRNSGANVLTF.

Ten or more counts support this clonotype. The chain couples TRBV6-1 to TRBJ2-2, with TRBD2 as a possible D gene (6 bases). Between the trimmed V and J ends, which lost 8 bases and 3 bases, there was a span of 22 bases. Looked up from germline, CDR1 is MNHNS and CDR2 is SASEGT. This CDR3 is built from 17 residues. CDR3 residues: CASSPSPGSLHTGELFF. The CDR3 region has the DNA TGTGCCAGCTCCCCATCCCCCGGGAGCCTTCACACCGGGGAGCTGTTTTTT.

For this clonotype: It may be a read error: a sequence one base away is much more abundant. The chain carries TRBV20-1 and TRBJ2-1; D is possibly TRBD1 (5 bases). Germline V lookup: CDR1 DFQATT, CDR2 SNEGSKA (reference sequence). The CDR3 has 14 residues. Deletions cut 3 bases from V and 4 bases from J, with 13 bases between. In nucleotides, the CDR3 is TGCAGTGCTAGGGGGCGGACGAGTTACAATGAGCAGTTCTTC. This gives the protein CSARGRTSYNEQFF.

This chain joins TRBV7-2 and TRBJ1-6; TRBD1 might be the D (5 bases). V lost 4 bases, J lost 7 bases, and 14 bases lay in between. The CDR3 has 15 residues. Germline loops: CDR1 SGHTA, CDR2 FQGNSA. CDR3 sequence: CASSSDGGGNSPLHF. In DNA form, the CDR3 reads TGTGCCAGCAGCTCAGACGGGGGGGGGAATTCACCCCTCCACTTT.

This clonotype was found many times. This chain joins TRBV24-1 and TRBJ2-5; unclear D gene. The CDR3 length is 12 residues. Germline CDR1 is KGHDR and CDR2 is SFDVKD. V lost 2 bases and J 0 bases, leaving 0 bases between the germline ends. CDR3 in amino acids: CATSDYQETQYF. The CDR3 DNA reads TGTGCCACCAGTGATTACCAAGAGACCCAGTACTTC.

There are many counts of this clonotype. The V and J genes are TRBV6-1 and TRBJ2-7, with TRBD2 identical over 7 bases. The ends lost 7 bases at V and 2 bases at J; junction bases unmatched: 8. The V gene's germline CDR1 is MNHNS and CDR2 SASEGT. The CDR3 covers 14 residues. The chain's CDR3 is CASNFLAVPYEQYF. CDR3 coding DNA: TGTGCCAGCAATTTCCTAGCGGTACCCTACGAGCAGTACTTC.

The sample holds many counts of this clonotype. The rearrangement joins TRBV16 to TRBJ2-7; TRBD2 aligns across 8 bases. With 4 bases clipped from V and 3 bases from J, the junction kept 5 bases outside the gene matches. The CDR3 spans 14 residues. Germline V lookup: CDR1 KGHSY, CDR2 FQNENV. The CDR3 DNA is TGTGCCAGCAGCCCGACTAGCGTCAGCTACGAGCAGTACTTC. Translation: CASSPTSVSYEQYF.

The rearrangement joins TRBV27 to TRBJ2-7; no reliable D call. CDR1 and CDR2 (germline): MNHEY, SMNVEV (reference sequence). The CDR3 consists of 14 residues. V dropped 6 bases and J dropped 2 bases, with 14 bases sitting between them. The CDR3 reads CASRPSNPPYEQYF. The CDR3 DNA is TGTGCCAGCAGGCCTAGTAACCCTCCCTACGAGCAGTACTTC.

At least ten counts were recorded for this clonotype. The gene calls are TRBV18 and TRBJ1-5; D is uncertain. The CDR3 loop spans 12 amino acids. V lost 5 bases to trimming and J lost 6 bases, with 8 bases between them. Germline V lookup: CDR1 KGHSH, CDR2 LQKENI. The CDR3 region is CASSGSGQPQHF. The CDR3 DNA is TGTGCCAGCTCAGGGTCCGGTCAGCCCCAGCATTTT.

A few counts support this clonotype. This clone may be a read error of a much larger clone one base away. The rearrangement links TRBV7-3 to TRBJ1-1; D is unresolved. Germline CDR1 and CDR2: SGHTA and FQGTGA. There are 16 residues in the CDR3. CDR3 sequence: CAGSLTRTEKNTEAFF. In nucleotides, the CDR3 is TGTGCCGGCAGCTTAACCAGAACAGAGAAGAACACTGAAGCTTTCTTT.

This rearrangement joins TRBV20-1 to TRBJ2-3; 9 positions match TRBD2. There are 15 residues in the CDR3. CDR1 DFQATT and CDR2 SNEGSKA come from the germline V gene (reference sequence). V shed 2 bases, J shed 5 bases, and the junction held 8 bases outside the gene matches. The CDR3, as DNA: TGCAGTGCTAGATTAGGCGGGAGGGCCGGAGATACGCAGTATTTT. Translating gives CSARLGGRAGDTQYF.

Many counts were recorded for this clonotype. The chain couples TRBV11-2 to TRBJ2-6, with TRBD2 matching 7 bases. The CDR3 covers 14 residues. The J segment lost 2 bases and the V segment lost 5 bases, leaving 0 bases of the junction unmatched. Germline values: CDR1 SGHAT, CDR2 FQNNGV. The CDR3 DNA reads as TGTGCCAGCAGCCGGGGGGCTGGGGCCAACGTCCTGACTTTC. Translation: CASSRGAGANVLTF.

This clonotype was recorded at least ten times. The V gene is TRBV12-3 or TRBV12-4, the J gene TRBJ1-3, with TRBD1 identical over 8 bases. V lost 5 bases, J lost 4 bases, and 7 bases stayed unmatched. This CDR3 is 15 amino acids long. The CDR3 region is CASSMPGGGGNTIYF. CDR3 DNA sequence: TGTGCCAGCAGTATGCCAGGGGGCGGGGGAAACACCATATATTTT.

The chain recombines TRBV25-1 with TRBJ1-2; D is uncertain. Trimming pared 0 bases from V and 7 bases from J, leaving 12 bases between. The CDR3 loop spans 14 amino acids. CDR1 and CDR2 (germline): MGHDK, SYGVNS. This chain's CDR3 is CASSEYTATGGYTF. The DNA of the CDR3 is TGTGCCAGCAGTGAATACACCGCCACTGGTGGCTACACCTTC.

This clonotype was counted ten times or more. The chain has TRBV5-6 and TRBJ2-7; 11 positions agree with TRBD2. V gave up 5 bases and J gave up 1 base; unmatched junction bases: 5. CDR1 is SGHDT and CDR2 is YYEEEE in the germline V gene. The CDR3 has 15 amino acids. The CDR3 DNA reads TGTGCCAGCAGGCGGACTAGCGGGCCGTCCTACGAGCAGTACTTC. Its protein product is CASRRTSGPSYEQYF.

There are many counts of this clonotype. The rearrangement joins TRBV30 to TRBJ2-7; 10 bases align to TRBD2. The junction had 9 bases not matched to a gene; V was cut back by 1 base and J by 6 bases. The CDR3 extends over 15 amino acids. Germline-derived CDR1 and CDR2 are GTSNPN and SVGIG (reference sequence). CDR3 sequence reads: CAWSGLPGLAREQYF. The DNA for the CDR3 is TGTGCCTGGAGTGGATTACCGGGACTAGCGCGCGAGCAGTACTTC.

There are many counts of this clonotype. The genes are TRBV12-3 or TRBV12-4 and TRBJ2-1; 13 positions match TRBD2. The CDR3 has 17 residues. V lost 5 bases and J lost 1; bases outside the gene matches: 5. CDR3 protein: CASSLGLAGESYNEQFF. CDR3 DNA: TGTGCCAGCAGTCTTGGACTAGCGGGAGAGTCCTACAATGAGCAGTTCTTC.

The V gene is TRBV11-2, the J gene TRBJ2-7; TRBD2 agrees at 11 bases. CDR3 size: 17 residues. Germline assignment: CDR1 SGHAT and CDR2 FQNNGV. After removal of 2 bases from V and 4 bases from J, the junction contained 10 bases not matched to a gene. This CDR3 reads CASSLTSRPSGRYEQYF. CDR3 nucleotide sequence: TGTGCCAGCAGCTTAACCTCCCGGCCTAGCGGGAGGTACGAGCAGTACTTC.

This clonotype appeared many times. This sequence joins TRBV30 and TRBJ2-5; 9 nucleotides match TRBD2. The CDR3 length is 14 residues. The V and J ends lost 5 bases and 4 bases, in that order; junction bases with no gene match: 8. The germline V gene has CDR1 GTSNPN and CDR2 SVGIG (reference sequence). The CDR3 DNA follows: TGTGCCTGGGCTCTTAGCGGGAGCTTAGAGACCCAGTACTTC. This sequence encodes CAWALSGSLETQYF.

This clonotype was seen many times. This sequence joins TRBV10-3 and TRBJ2-7; TRBD1 agrees at 7 bases. V trimming: 6 bases; J trimming: 5 bases; junction bases outside the gene matches: 4. Germline loops: CDR1 ENHRY, CDR2 SYGVKD. The CDR3 runs 12 residues. The CDR3 DNA sequence: TGTGCCATCAGACAGGGGTCCCACGAGCAGTACTTC. Protein: CAIRQGSHEQYF.

This clonotype was seen repeatedly, ten times or more. This chain joins TRBV20-1 and TRBJ2-7; D is uncertain. The CDR3 is 14 residues long. Germline CDR1 and CDR2: DFQATT and SNEGSKA (reference sequence). V lost 2 bases and J lost 1, with 12 bases in between. This CDR3 reads CSARYLGGSYEQYF. The CDR3 DNA is TGCAGTGCTAGATACCTCGGTGGGTCCTACGAGCAGTACTTC.

The chain links TRBV10-1 to TRBJ2-1, with D possibly matching TRBD2 (6 bases). Germline V CDR1 and CDR2: WNHNN, SYGVQD (reference sequence). The CDR3 covers 12 residues. V shed 2 bases and J shed 9 bases, with 8 bases lying between them. The CDR3 DNA reads TGCGCCAGCAGTGAGGTCGGGAGTGAGCAGTTCTTC. Translated: CASSEVGSEQFF.

This clonotype showed up many times. Mismatch with germline at one junction end may stem from a read error. The rearrangement joins TRBV5-1 to TRBJ2-3; no firm D call. The length of the CDR3 is 14 residues. The germline V gene has CDR1 SGHRS and CDR2 YFSETQ. The chain's CDR3 is CASSSITSTDTQYF. The CDR3 nucleotides are TGTGCCAGCAGCTCTATCACTAGCACAGATACGCAGTATTTT.

Regarding this clonotype: A read error may explain this, as a much larger clone is one base away. This chain links TRBV28 with TRBJ2-1; no clear D. The CDR3 consists of 15 residues. The germline V gene encodes CDR1 MDHEN and CDR2 SYDVKM. CDR3 nucleotides: TGTGTCAGCAGCTTCCTCCGATCCCCCTTCAATGAGCAGTTCTTC. Protein sequence: CVSSFLRSPFNEQFF.

This clonotype has at least ten counts. J is TRBJ2-3 and V is TRBV18, with D perhaps TRBD2 (6 bases). Deletions cut 4 bases from V and 0 bases from J, with 14 bases between. Germline loops: CDR1 KGHSH, CDR2 LQKENI. The CDR3 is 16 residues long. DNA of the CDR3: TGTGCCAGCTCACTTCGAGCCGGGACTAGCACAGATACGCAGTATTTT. It specifies CASSLRAGTSTDTQYF.

Only a few counts were recorded for this clonotype. This chain connects TRBV19 to TRBJ2-1; 12 bases match TRBD2. Trimming at V came to 7 bases and at J to 7 bases, leaving 8 bases not matched to a gene. The CDR3 runs to 15 residues. Germline V CDR1 and CDR2: LNHDA, SQIVND (reference sequence). CDR3 bases: TGTGCCAGTAATCTCGGACTAGCGGGGATAAATGAGCAGTTCTTC. Translated, it gives CASNLGLAGINEQFF. Variable domain in full (rest from reference TRBV19 and TRBJ2-1): DGGITQSPKYLFRKEGQNVTLSCEQNLNHDAMYWYRQDPGQGLRLIYYSQIVNDFQKGDIAEGYSVSREKKESFPLTVTSAQKNPTAFYLCASNLGLAGINEQFFGPGTRLTVL.